Below, 5 T cell receptor beta chains from the same sample are listed, as sequenced in a study of Graves' ophthalmopathy and Graves' hyperthyroidism (dated by TCRdb to the late 2010s). Instrument used: Illumina HiSeq 2000. For repertoire sequencing, TCR beta CDR3 regions were amplified from RNA transcripts. The first round of RT-PCR was done with HTBI primers and the Qiagen OneStep RT-PCR kit, and was followed by a second round of multiplex PCR, then size selection and purification. Clones were called with MiXCR by TCRdb after fastp trimmed the public reads at Q25, and only in-frame beta chains were retained. Identical CDR3 protein sequences are pooled into one entry, listed with their most common genes and DNA. The table for this sample lists almost 400,000 distinct CDR3 sequences; 15% to 20% of them were counted only once. The biggest ten clones account for roughly 1.4% of the sample. Sequences were obtained from peripheral blood. Receptors were obtained from a woman under 30 with Graves' ophthalmopathy. Donor details come from another sample of the same person, matched by shared clones.

In the case of this clonotype: This may come from a read error, since a much larger clone is one base off. The chain recombines TRBV5-5 with TRBJ2-7; D uncertain. Per germline, CDR1 SGHKS and CDR2 YYEKEE (reference sequence). This CDR3 is built from 15 residues. The CDR3 DNA is TGTGCCAGCAGCTTGTTCCTCCTGACCTACTACGAGCGGTACTTC. Translation: CASSLFLLTYYERYF. The full variable domain, in which reference TRBV5-5 and TRBJ2-7 provide the parts outside the CDR3, is DAGVTQSPTHLIKTRGQQVTLRCSPISGHKSVSWYQQVLGQGPQFIFQYYEKEERGRGNFPDRFSARQFPNYSSELNVNALLLGDSALYLCASSLFLLTYYERYFGPGTRLTVT.

This clonotype was recorded many times. The genes are TRBV28 and TRBJ2-1, with D possibly TRBD2 on 6 matching bases. The CDR3 runs to 15 residues. The V gene lost 8 bases and the J gene lost 7 bases, with 21 bases spanning the gap. The germline CDR1 and CDR2 sequences are MDHEN and SYDVKM. In DNA form, the CDR3 reads TGTGCCAGCGGATTGACCGGGACTGGTGTGAATGAGCAGTTCTTC. This codes for CASGLTGTGVNEQFF.

This clonotype showed up many times. The chain carries TRBV5-1 and TRBJ1-3; 11 positions agree with TRBD1. V shed 4 bases and J 2 bases; nucleotides not matched to a gene: 8. CDR1 is SGHRS, CDR2 YFSETQ, per germline. There are 17 residues in the CDR3. Here the CDR3 DNA reads TGCGCCAGCAGCCTATACGGACAGGGGGCGGCTGGAAACACCATATATTTT. Translation gives CASSLYGQGAAGNTIYF. The full variable domain, in which reference TRBV5-1 and TRBJ1-3 provide the parts outside the CDR3, is KAGVTQTPRYLIKTRGQQVTLSCSPISGHRSVSWYQQTPGQGLQFLFEYFSETQRNKGNFPGRFSGRQFSNSRSEMNVSTLELGDSALYLCASSLYGQGAAGNTIYFGEGSWLTVV.

The chain couples TRBV18 to TRBJ2-5; D may be TRBD1 (6 bases). CDR1 and CDR2 (germline): KGHSH, LQKENI. CDR3 size: 16 residues. The germline V and J ends were trimmed by 4 bases and 5 bases, with 20 bases remaining between them. CDR3 protein: CASSLRDTFPGETQYF. CDR3 nucleotide sequence: TGTGCCAGCTCACTACGGGACACTTTTCCGGGGGAGACCCAGTACTTC. Variable domain in full (rest from reference TRBV18 and TRBJ2-5): NAGVMQNPRHLVRRRGQEARLRCSPMKGHSHVYWYRQLPEEGLKFMVYLQKENIIDESGMPKERFSAEFPKEGPSILRIQQVVRGDSAAYFCASSLRDTFPGETQYFGPGTRLLVL.

This clonotype was recorded at least ten times. This chain connects TRBV30 to TRBJ2-5, with 8 bases that match TRBD1. The CDR3 is 15 amino acids. The trim removed 6 bases at V and 5 bases at J, leaving 14 bases unmatched. CDR1 GTSNPN and CDR2 SVGIG come from the germline V gene (reference sequence). CDR3 sequence reads: CACSPPQGAGETQYF. The CDR3 DNA is TGTGCCTGTAGCCCCCCGCAGGGGGCGGGGGAGACCCAGTACTTC.